A selection of T cell receptor beta chains follows, all from one sample in a study of T cell responses to AZD1222 COVID-19 vaccine. Profiled with immunoSEQ multiplex PCR; TCRdb holds only in-frame clones, not every one. Among fewer than 150,000 clones, approximately 88% were seen once, and the ten largest hold roughly 6.7%. The sample consisted of peripheral blood, taken 28 days after the second AZD1222 dose. Every receptor here comes from an adult who received the AZD1222 COVID-19 vaccine. Each CDR3 is given with its conserved first and last residue. Fields, in order: V gene, J gene, CDR3 protein.

TRBV28	TRBJ1-5	CASRAQGRQPQHF
TRBV2	TRBJ2-5	CASSENGAQETQYF
TRBV4-1	TRBJ1-5	CASSQGRPGQGNQPQHF
TRBV28	TRBJ1-5	CASSTTHQPQHF
TRBV3-1/TRBV3-2	TRBJ1-2	CASSQGGTGGDGYTF
TRBV5-5	TRBJ1-5	CASSRRTGDQPQHF
TRBV18	TRBJ1-2	CASSPRDTLNYGYTF
TRBV18	TRBJ2-5	CASSPRTQETQYF
TRBV11-1	TRBJ2-6	CASSQGRLSGANVLTF
TRBV12-5	TRBJ1-1	CASGLSIRNTEAFF
TRBV19	TRBJ2-6	CASRLSGANVLTF
TRBV7-8	TRBJ1-1	CASSPLPGQEDTEAFF
TRBV9	TRBJ2-7	CASSTSDFSYEQYF
TRBV7-7	TRBJ2-5	CASSYGLAGLYQETQYF
TRBV4-3	TRBJ1-4	CASSQGINDRKLFF
TRBV12-3/TRBV12-4	TRBJ1-1	CASSKLNTEAFF
TRBV27	TRBJ1-5	CASSRVGGTNQPQHF
TRBV27	TRBJ2-5	CASSLSSGQRETQYF
TRBV27	TRBJ1-6	CASSYSPLHF
TRBV6-5	TRBJ1-1	CASSRGGNTEAFF
TRBV10-3	TRBJ1-3	CAISEGGQKGNTIYF
TRBV19	TRBJ2-1	CASSAWSYNEQFF
TRBV4-3	TRBJ2-5	CASSQDSGPRETQYF
TRBV6-2/TRBV6-3	TRBJ2-2	CASSYRETAGELFF
TRBV11-3	TRBJ1-4	CASSLDRDRSNEKLFF
TRBV19	TRBJ1-4	CASSRGTGSEKLFF
TRBV19	TRBJ2-3	CASSTDRATADTQYF
TRBV15	TRBJ2-5	CATSRDRGSETQYF
TRBV9	TRBJ2-7	CASSVARAGNEQYF
TRBV18	TRBJ2-3	CASSPGRADTQYF
TRBV9	TRBJ2-5	CASSAGTSNQETQYF
TRBV4-2	TRBJ2-3	CASSQVETSTQYF
TRBV27	TRBJ2-2	CASSRLGTGGHGELFF
TRBV29-1	TRBJ1-3	CSVAPGSSSGNTIYF
TRBV7-9	TRBJ1-2	CASSLGGGYTF
TRBV20-1	TRBJ1-1	CSPQGGEAFF
TRBV6-2/TRBV6-3	TRBJ2-1	CASSWPGQGIHEQFF
TRBV20-1	TRBJ2-7	CSASRGGQGEQYF
TRBV28	TRBJ1-2	CASRRGQGASGYTF
TRBV10-3	TRBJ1-2	CAATGDSLLGYTF
TRBV5-1	TRBJ1-4	CASSRGQGNEKLFF
TRBV28	TRBJ2-5	CASSFRGGARETQYF
TRBV18	TRBJ1-3	CASSPPNVALSGNTIYF
TRBV10-3	TRBJ2-5	CAISPSGEETQYF
TRBV10-1	TRBJ1-1	CASSEGGASTEAFF
TRBV6-4	TRBJ2-6	CASSTGAGGANVLTF
TRBV2	TRBJ1-4	CASLVGANEKLFF